One sample yielded the 25 T cell receptor beta chains listed below, sequenced in a study of blood T cell repertoires in COVID-19. Here immunoSEQ multiplex PCR was the method, and the copy in TCRdb shows in-frame clones only, minus some. The sample includes 180,000 or so clones, about 88% seen only once; the top ten take roughly 0.95%. The specimen was peripheral blood. The receptors shown here come from a man aged 18 to 30 with acute or convalescent COVID-19.

The rearrangement joins TRBV2 to TRBJ2-5, with 11 nucleotides matching TRBD2. V trimming: 0 bases; J trimming: 5 bases; junction bases outside the gene matches: 2. The CDR3 has 15 residues. Germline assignment: CDR1 SNHLY and CDR2 FYNNEI. The CDR3: CASSEAASGGETQYF. For the CDR3, the DNA is TGTGCCAGCAGTGAAGCGGCTAGCGGGGGGGAGACCCAGTACTTC.

This clone was found a few times. J is TRBJ2-7 and V is TRBV2; 10 nucleotides line up with TRBD1. Germline CDR1 and CDR2: SNHLY and FYNNEI. The trim removed 3 bases at V and 6 bases at J, leaving 2 bases unmatched. The CDR3 is 13 residues long. The CDR3 here is CASSEGTGVEQYF. In DNA form, the CDR3 reads TGTGCCAGCAGTGAGGGGACAGGGGTCGAGCAGTACTTC.

This rearrangement joins TRBV19 to TRBJ2-5; 12 bases map to TRBD1. Losses at the gene ends were 5 bases for V and 5 bases for J; bases not matched to a gene: 6. CDR3 length: 15 residues. Germline loops: CDR1 LNHDA, CDR2 SQIVND (reference sequence). Here the CDR3 DNA reads TGTGCCAGTAGTCCAGGGACAGGGGGCATGGAGACCCAGTACTTC. It translates to CASSPGTGGMETQYF. The full variable domain, with the rest looked up from reference TRBV19 and TRBJ2-5, is DGGITQSPKYLFRKEGQNVTLSCEQNLNHDAMYWYRQDPGQGLRLIYYSQIVNDFQKGDIAEGYSVSREKKESFPLTVTSAQKNPTAFYLCASSPGTGGMETQYFGPGTRLLVL.

The chain recombines TRBV19 with TRBJ1-2, with D perhaps matching TRBD1 (5 bases). The V gene lost 4 bases and the J gene lost 8 bases, with 20 bases spanning the gap. The germline V gene encodes CDR1 LNHDA and CDR2 SQIVND (reference sequence). The length of the CDR3 is 15 residues. This CDR3 reads CASSTGVPRGKGYTF. Written as DNA, the CDR3 is TGTGCCAGTAGTACGGGGGTCCCACGGGGGAAAGGCTACACCTTC.

The chain joins TRBV27 to TRBJ2-1; 12 positions match TRBD2. The junction had 3 bases not matched to a gene; V was cut back by 6 bases and J by 9 bases. The CDR3 spans 13 residues. Germline assignment: CDR1 MNHEY and CDR2 SMNVEV (reference sequence). CDR3 sequence: CASRGLAGLEQFF. DNA for the CDR3: TGTGCCAGCAGAGGACTAGCGGGGCTTGAGCAGTTCTTC.

This clone was observed a single time. The V and J genes are TRBV10-3 and TRBJ2-7, with D tentatively TRBD1 (6 bases). The CDR3 consists of 13 residues. Trimming removed 2 bases from V and 4 bases from J, with 9 bases in between. The V gene's germline CDR1 is ENHRY and CDR2 SYGVKD. In nucleotides, the CDR3 is TGTGCCATCAGTGAGGAACAGGGTTACGAGCAGTACGTC. It codes for CAISEEQGYEQYV.

The chain joins TRBV2 to TRBJ1-2, with D possibly matching TRBD1 (6 bases). The germline V gene has CDR1 SNHLY and CDR2 FYNNEI. The CDR3 extends over 13 amino acids. The germline V and J ends were trimmed by 4 bases and 7 bases, with 13 bases remaining between them. DNA for the CDR3: TGTGCCAGCAGTGTATCGCAGGGGATTGGCTACACCTTC. Translated: CASSVSQGIGYTF.

The chain joins TRBV18 to TRBJ2-3, with D possibly being TRBD2 (6 bases). Germline V gene data show CDR1 as KGHSH and CDR2 as LQKENI. The CDR3 loop spans 14 amino acids. Trimming shortened V by 3 bases and J by 5 bases, and 12 bases separated the two germline ends. The CDR3 DNA reads TGTGCCAGCTCACCCGGGGGATCGCAAGATACGCAGTATTTT. Its protein is CASSPGGSQDTQYF.

The chain joins TRBV5-8 to TRBJ2-3, with a weak D call TRBD2 (5 bases). The CDR3 runs 16 residues. V was cut by 1 base and J by 2 bases, with 14 bases left in between. Germline loops: CDR1 SGHTS, CDR2 YDEGEE. The CDR3 sequence is CASSLREQKPTDTQYF. Here the CDR3 DNA reads TGTGCCAGCAGCTTGCGGGAACAGAAACCCACAGATACGCAGTATTTT.

The chain uses TRBV28 and TRBJ2-2, with 8 bases fitting TRBD1. The CDR3 runs 21 residues. V trimming: 5 bases; J trimming: 7 bases; junction bases outside the gene matches: 27. Germline CDR1 and CDR2: MDHEN and SYDVKM. CDR3 protein: CASSRDRTRLLELNGIGELFF. The CDR3 DNA follows: TGTGCCAGCAGTCGGGACAGGACCCGCTTACTAGAATTAAATGGGATCGGGGAGCTGTTTTTT.

CDR3 in amino acids: CASSRAWANVLTF. The DNA for the CDR3 is TGTGCCAGCAGCCGCGCATGGGCCAACGTCCTGACTTTC. The chain carries TRBV6-5 and TRBJ2-6; D is undetermined. Per germline, CDR1 MNHEY and CDR2 SVGAGI. CDR3 length: 13 amino acids. Trimming pared 6 bases from V and 5 bases from J, leaving 8 bases between.

The V and J genes are TRBV5-1 and TRBJ2-3; TRBD2 is a possible D gene (6 bases). CDR1 and CDR2 (germline): SGHRS, YFSETQ. The CDR3 contains 15 residues. Between the trimmed V and J ends, which lost 4 bases and 3 bases, there was a span of 15 bases. The CDR3 region has the DNA TGCGCCAGCAGCGCGGACTATAGTTGGACAGATACGCAGTATTTT. It encodes CASSADYSWTDTQYF.

V gene TRBV4-2 combines with J gene TRBJ2-6; no firm D call. The V end was cut by 5 bases, the J end by 0 bases, with 8 bases between. Looked up from germline, CDR1 is LGHNA and CDR2 is YNFKEQ. There are 15 residues in the CDR3. The CDR3 loop reads CASSGPVSGANVLTF. The CDR3, as DNA: TGTGCCAGCAGCGGCCCTGTCTCTGGGGCCAACGTCCTGACTTTC.

The chain recombines TRBV29-1 with TRBJ1-1; 10 positions match TRBD1. V lost 6 bases and J lost 0; bases outside the gene matches: 4. This CDR3 has 14 amino acids. Germline V gene sequence: CDR1 SQVTM, CDR2 ANQGSEA. CDR3 region: CSVGDRGMNTEAFF. DNA of the CDR3: TGCAGCGTCGGGGACAGGGGCATGAACACTGAAGCTTTCTTT.

The chain has TRBV5-6 and TRBJ1-5; 7 nucleotides align to TRBD1. Unmatched junction bases numbered 7, after V lost 2 bases and J lost 2 bases. This CDR3 spans 16 amino acids. Per germline, CDR1 SGHDT and CDR2 YYEEEE. The CDR3 DNA follows: TGTGCCAGCAGCTTCAGACAGGGCGGCGGCAATCAGCCCCAGCATTTT. Amino acid sequence: CASSFRQGGGNQPQHF.

J is TRBJ1-5 and V is TRBV5-7; a weak D match, TRBD1 (6 bases). TRBV5-7 is treated as an ORF (open reading frame) with a function not yet certain. This CDR3 region has 16 residues. With 4 bases removed from V and 3 bases from J, the gap between germline ends came to 17 bases. CDR3 loop: CASSGGAWQYNQPQHF. The CDR3 DNA is TGTGCCAGCAGCGGGGGGGCGTGGCAGTACAATCAGCCCCAGCATTTT.

The rearrangement uses TRBV19 and TRBJ2-2, with 8 positions matching TRBD1. This CDR3 spans 14 amino acids. The V and J ends lost 8 bases and 2 bases, in that order; junction bases with no gene match: 4. Looked up from germline, CDR1 is LNHDA and CDR2 is SQIVND (reference sequence). The CDR3, as DNA: TGTGCCAGTTCGGACAGGGAAAACACCGGGGAGCTGTTTTTT. Its translation is CASSDRENTGELFF.

The chain couples TRBV6-5 to TRBJ1-6, with a tentative D call TRBD1 (6 bases). The germline V and J ends were trimmed by 8 bases and 10 bases, with 18 bases remaining between them. The CDR3 sequence is 14 residues long. Per the germline V gene, CDR1 is MNHEY and CDR2 is SVGAGI. The CDR3 sequence is CASGQGQSNSPLHF. The DNA of the CDR3 is TGTGCCAGCGGTCAGGGGCAATCGAACTCACCCCTCCACTTT.

This clone showed up just a few times. The rearrangement joins TRBV14 to TRBJ1-1, with D possibly being TRBD1 (6 bases). Trimming left V 4 bases short and J 7 bases short, with 13 bases between. The length of the CDR3 is 13 residues. Per germline, CDR1 SGHDN and CDR2 FVKESK. The CDR3 sequence: CASSRWTVGEAFF. The CDR3 nucleotides read TGTGCCAGCAGCCGATGGACAGTTGGTGAAGCTTTCTTT.

This chain links TRBV27 with TRBJ1-5; D possibly corresponds to TRBD1 (6 bases). The CDR3 totals 15 residues. Trimming cost V 7 bases and J 2 bases, with 15 bases left between them. Per germline, CDR1 MNHEY and CDR2 SMNVEV (reference sequence). CDR3 sequence (DNA): TGTGCCAGCAAACCCGGGGCAGGGGGCAATCAGCCCCAGCATTTT. This codes for CASKPGAGGNQPQHF.

J is TRBJ2-5 and V is TRBV5-8, with 7 bases fitting TRBD2. V lost 2 bases to trimming and J lost 1 base; unmatched junction nucleotides: 5. Germline CDR1 is SGHTS and CDR2 is YDEGEE. The CDR3 is 15 amino acids. In nucleotides, the CDR3 is TGTGCCAGCAGCTTAGGGCGGGGGTCCCAAGAGACCCAGTACTTC. Residues: CASSLGRGSQETQYF. The full variable domain, completed using reference TRBV5-8 and TRBJ2-5, is EAGVTQSPTHLIKTRGQQATLRCSPISGHTSVYWYQQALGLGLQFLLWYDEGEERNRGNFPPRFSGRQFPNYSSELNVNALELEDSALYLCASSLGRGSQETQYFGPGTRLLVL.

The chain employs TRBV9 and TRBJ1-2; TRBD1 matches at 8 bases. CDR3 length: 13 amino acids. The V gene end was trimmed by 4 bases and the J gene end by 2 bases; junction bases not matched to a gene: 1. Per the germline V gene, CDR1 is SGDLS and CDR2 is YYNGEE. The CDR3 coding sequence is TGTGCCAGCAGCCGGGACAGGAACTATGGCTACACCTTC. Residues: CASSRDRNYGYTF.

This clone was seen once. The J gene is TRBJ2-1, the V gene TRBV7-2; 14 bases match TRBD2. V lost 11 bases and J lost 9; bases outside the gene matches: 9. Germline assignment: CDR1 SGHTA and CDR2 FQGNSA. This CDR3 is built from 14 residues. In nucleotides, the CDR3 is TGTGCCGGATCGACTAGCGGGGGGGCAGCTGAGCAGTTCTTC. Protein product: CAGSTSGGAAEQFF.

The chain has TRBV6-5 and TRBJ2-2; 8 bases are shared with TRBD1. The V gene's germline CDR1 is MNHEY and CDR2 SVGAGI. V lost 4 bases, J lost 3 bases, and 4 bases stayed unmatched. The CDR3 runs to 15 residues. CDR3 nucleotide sequence: TGTGCCAGCAGTTTTGACAGGGGCTACACCGGGGAGCTGTTTTTT. Protein product: CASSFDRGYTGELFF.

The chain carries TRBV11-3 and TRBJ1-2; the D is unclear. V was pared by 5 bases and J by 1 base, with 29 bases between. This CDR3 is built from 20 residues. Germline CDR1 SGHNT, CDR2 YENEEA. Here the CDR3 reads CASSVRGRSKVPGYNYGYTF. CDR3 nucleotide sequence: TGTGCCAGCAGCGTCCGTGGCAGGTCCAAGGTCCCGGGGTATAACTATGGCTACACCTTC. Full variable domain (missing parts from reference TRBV11-3 and TRBJ1-2): EAGVVQSPRYKIIEKKQPVAFWCNPISGHNTLYWYLQNLGQGPELLIRYENEEAVDDSQLPKDRFSAERLKGVDSTLKIQPAELGDSAVYLCASSVRGRSKVPGYNYGYTFGSGTRLTVV.